At least ten counts were recorded for the clone carrying this T cell receptor (beta chain). TCRdb re-called the 5' RACE reads through MiXCR, storing one row per CDR3 protein. The data hold roughly 160,000 distinct CDR3 sequences, with 11% observed a single time. Germline lookup yields CDR1 SGHDT and CDR2 YYEEEE. V shed 1 base and J shed 2 bases, with 12 bases lying between them. The CDR3 consists of 15 residues. These data are taken from a study of CD8 T cells in ankylosing spondylitis. The sequencing sample was made of blood, either unsorted or a sorted T cell fraction (not recorded which). The source is a male donor with ankylosing spondylitis or in good health (not recorded which). V usage is TRBV5-6 and J usage is TRBJ2-5; tentative D call: TRBD1 (6 bases). In nucleotides, the CDR3 is TGTGCCAGCAGCTTGCTGCAGGGGAGTCAAGAGACCCAGTACTTC. It translates to CASSLLQGSQETQYF.